Listed below are T cell receptor beta chains from one sample, sequenced in a study of cytomegalovirus exposure and HLA in healthy donors. Libraries were prepared by immunoSEQ multiplex PCR; TCRdb keeps only in-frame clonotypes and omits some of them. Its clone listing holds around 75,000 clones. The sample comprised PBMCs. The origin of the receptors is a middle-aged man in good health and CMV-seropositive. CDR3s include the opening cysteine and the closing phenylalanine or tryptophan. A D gene is named only where the DNA matches it firmly.

j_call	v_call	d_call	cdr3_aa	cdr3_nt
TRBJ1-5	TRBV5-1	TRBD1	CASSSATGNQPQHF	TGCGCCAGCAGCTCTGCGACAGGGAATCAGCCCCAGCATTTT
TRBJ2-1	TRBV7-2	TRBD2	CASSRVRTSGGPRFF	TGTGCCAGCAGTAGAGTCCGGACTAGCGGGGGGCCGCGGTTCTTC
TRBJ1-4	TRBV7-6	TRBD1	CASSRGTGTEKLFF	TGTGCCAGCAGCCGAGGGACAGGGACTGAAAAACTGTTTTTT
TRBJ1-4	TRBV9	TRBD1	CASSSRTGVSEKLFF	TGTGCCAGCAGCTCCCGGACAGGTGTTAGTGAAAAACTGTTTTTT
TRBJ1-4	TRBV30	-	CAWSAGYGEKLFF	TGTGCCTGGAGTGCCGGTTACGGTGAAAAACTGTTTTTT
TRBJ1-1	TRBV11-2	-	CASSVQTVMNTEAFF	TGTGCCAGCAGCGTCCAGACAGTCATGAACACTGAAGCTTTCTTT
TRBJ1-1	TRBV4-1	-	CASSRLPGGTEAFF	TGCGCCAGCAGCCGGCTACCGGGTGGCACTGAAGCTTTCTTT
TRBJ2-2	TRBV5-1	TRBD1	CASSTTGTGTGELFF	TGCGCCAGCAGCACAACCGGGACAGGGACCGGGGAGCTGTTTTTT
TRBJ1-2	TRBV6-4	TRBD1	CASRDLTGGNYGYTF	TGTGCCAGCAGGGATCTAACAGGGGGTAACTATGGCTACACCTTC
TRBJ2-7	TRBV18	-	CASSSPRERAGEQYF	TGTGCCAGCTCATCACCACGGGAAAGGGCGGGCGAGCAGTACTTC
TRBJ1-6	TRBV6-5	-	CASSSLGGLESPLHF	TGTGCCAGCAGCTCACTCGGGGGGCTGGAATCACCCCTCCACTTT
TRBJ1-4	TRBV4-1	-	CASRGGRSTGEKLFF	TGCGCCAGCAGGGGGGGGCGGAGCACGGGCGAAAAACTGTTTTTT
TRBJ1-1	TRBV7-9	-	CASSLVAMNTEAFF	TGTGCCAGCAGCTTAGTAGCGATGAACACTGAAGCTTTCTTT
TRBJ2-2	TRBV29-1	-	CSVHSRVTGELFF	TGCAGCGTTCATTCCAGGGTTACCGGGGAGCTGTTTTTT
TRBJ2-1	TRBV27	-	CASRGGPYNEQFF	TGTGCCAGCAGAGGGGGTCCCTACAATGAGCAGTTCTTC
TRBJ2-2	TRBV6-5	TRBD2	CASSYSSGGAGELFF	TGTGCCAGCAGTTACTCCAGCGGGGGGGCCGGGGAGCTGTTTTTT
TRBJ1-4	TRBV6-1	-	CASSDRENEKLFF	TGTGCCAGCAGTGACAGGGAAAATGAAAAACTGTTTTTT
TRBJ2-7	TRBV29-1	-	CSVVAGSYEQYF	TGCAGCGTTGTTGCCGGTTCCTACGAGCAGTACTTC
TRBJ2-3	TRBV30	TRBD2	CAWKRGTVLDTQYF	TGTGCCTGGAAGCGGGGGACCGTATTGGATACGCAGTATTTT
TRBJ1-5	TRBV19	TRBD1	CASSIPGFGQGQSNQPQHF	TGTGCCAGTAGTATTCCAGGTTTTGGACAGGGGCAGAGCAATCAGCCCCAGCATTTT
TRBJ1-4	TRBV9	TRBD1	CASSAGGFPNEKLFF	TGTGCCAGCAGCGCAGGGGGATTCCCTAATGAAAAACTGTTTTTT
TRBJ1-1	TRBV5-1	TRBD1	CASGPGTANTEAFF	TGCGCCAGCGGACCCGGGACAGCGAACACTGAAGCTTTCTTT
TRBJ1-6	TRBV5-1	-	CASSWGDTTGYTPLHF	TGCGCCAGCAGCTGGGGCGACACTACAGGGTACACACCCCTCCACTTT
TRBJ2-2	TRBV11-2	-	CASSFPGGVGELFF	TGTGCCAGCAGCTTCCCGGGCGGGGTTGGGGAGCTGTTTTTT
TRBJ1-3	TRBV9	-	CASSPRQETFSGNTIYF	TGTGCCAGCAGCCCAAGACAGGAGACCTTCTCTGGAAACACCATATATTTT
TRBJ1-5	TRBV30	-	CAWSVKGSEQPQHF	TGTGCCTGGAGTGTTAAGGGGTCAGAACAGCCCCAGCATTTT
TRBJ2-2	TRBV7-3	-	CASGQVDTGELFF	TGTGCCAGCGGGCAGGTGGACACCGGGGAGCTGTTTTTT
TRBJ1-5	TRBV2	TRBD1	CASTPSTGTGRRDQPQHF	TGTGCCAGCACCCCCTCAACCGGGACAGGGAGAAGAGATCAGCCCCAGCATTTT
TRBJ2-2	TRBV18	-	CASSPRDRVTGELFF	TGTGCCAGCTCACCTCGCGACAGAGTCACCGGGGAGCTGTTTTTT
TRBJ1-2	TRBV9	-	CASSPWGEERGYTF	TGTGCCAGCAGCCCCTGGGGCGAAGAAAGGGGCTACACCTTC
TRBJ1-1	TRBV19	TRBD1	CASSMGRGLFEAFF	TGTGCCAGTAGTATGGGCAGGGGGCTGTTTGAAGCTTTCTTT
TRBJ2-3	TRBV5-1	-	CASRRGTDTQYF	TGCGCCAGCAGGAGAGGGACAGATACGCAGTATTTT
TRBJ2-7	TRBV6-6	TRBD2	CASGTSGRNEQYF	TGTGCCAGCGGGACTAGCGGGAGAAACGAGCAGTACTTC
TRBJ2-7	TRBV29-1	-	CSVDVGGYEQYF	TGCAGCGTTGACGTGGGGGGTTACGAGCAGTACTTC
TRBJ1-2	TRBV7-2	-	CASSLGGEDYGYTF	TGTGCCAGCAGCTTAGGAGGGGAGGACTATGGCTACACCTTC
TRBJ2-3	TRBV5-4	TRBD1	CASSSTGGLADTQYF	TGTGCCAGCAGCTCTACAGGGGGCTTGGCAGATACGCAGTATTTT
TRBJ1-1	TRBV5-1	TRBD1	CASSWPRSTGETEAFF	TGCGCCAGCAGCTGGCCCCGATCGACAGGGGAAACTGAAGCTTTCTTT
TRBJ1-1	TRBV5-1	-	CASSSSGFNTEAFF	TGCGCCAGCAGCTCATCCGGGTTCAACACTGAAGCTTTCTTT
TRBJ2-2	TRBV5-1	TRBD1	CASSLGQGMENTGELFF	TGCGCCAGCAGCTTAGGACAGGGAATGGAGAACACCGGGGAGCTGTTTTTT